This T cell receptor (beta chain) originates from a study of blood T cell repertoires in COVID-19. Study information: Sources were T cells, B-cell-depleted T cells, or PBMCs; the material itself was cDNA or gDNA.

Researchers sorted participants into cohorts using their self-reported clinical history. The table came from immunoSEQ multiplex PCR; TCRdb's copy has only in-frame clones and leaves some out. This table holds 350,000 to 450,000 clones, around 87% found once. CDR1 SGHDN and CDR2 FVKESK come from the germline V gene. V dropped 4 bases and J dropped 5 bases, with 12 bases sitting between them. The CDR3 extends over 14 amino acids. The clonotype originates from a man in his forties in a cohort exposed to, infected with or recovered from COVID-19 (not recorded which). The specimen sequenced was PBMCs or T cells enriched from blood (not recorded which). The chain carries TRBV14 and TRBJ2-1; TRBD2 is a possible D gene (6 bases). The CDR3 region is CASSPRTTDNEQFF. The DNA for the CDR3 is TGTGCCAGCAGCCCCCGGACTACCGACAATGAGCAGTTCTTC.